This T cell receptor beta chain emerged from a study of chemoradiotherapy in HPV16-positive cancers. Findings of the study overall: Candidate HPV-specific clones and E7-related TCR motifs grew in tumor during treatment. In HPV16-positive patients, HPV-responsive T-cell expansion tracked better recurrence-free survival. HPV-specific T cells were functionally defined from only two HPV16-positive patients.

TCRdb keeps only in-frame clones here, not all; method: immunoSEQ multiplex PCR. The table has 5,400 or so clones, roughly 71% seen once. A word on this clone: Its antigen is as yet unknown.

Samples were taken several times over chemoradiotherapy. The CDR3 is 13 amino acids. V was clipped by 4 bases and J by 1 base, with 4 bases between them. CDR1 is MNHEY and CDR2 is SMNVEV in the germline V gene (reference sequence). The specimen comprised tumor tissue, sampled from a patient who underwent chemoradiotherapy. V usage is TRBV27 and J usage is TRBJ2-2; D remains unclear. This sequence originates from a human donor with HPV-associated anogenital cancer. The CDR3, as DNA: TGTGCCAGCAGTTATAGGAACACCGGGGAGCTGTTTTTT. It translates to CASSYRNTGELFF.